Below are 23 T cell receptor beta chains sequenced from a single sample in a study of blood T cell repertoires in COVID-19. Libraries were prepared by immunoSEQ multiplex PCR; TCRdb keeps only in-frame clonotypes and omits some of them. This sample has 200,000 to 250,000 clones, with roughly 85% found just once. The sequenced material came from peripheral blood. Receptor source: an elderly woman with acute or convalescent COVID-19.

V usage is TRBV28 and J usage is TRBJ1-2; D unresolved. The CDR3 contains 15 residues. V was cut by 5 bases and J by 6 bases, with 19 bases left in between. Germline CDR1 and CDR2: MDHEN and SYDVKM. The CDR3 is CASSTSGLNDNGYTF. DNA for the CDR3: TGTGCCAGCAGTACGTCCGGACTGAACGACAATGGCTACACCTTC.

The count of this clone is one. This chain joins TRBV28 and TRBJ1-4; D perhaps matches TRBD1 (5 bases). Trimming removed 3 bases at V and 10 bases at J, with 15 bases between. The CDR3 runs 14 residues. The germline gives CDR1 MDHEN, CDR2 SYDVKM. The CDR3 bases are TGTGCCAGCAGTTTGGGGCAGACGAGAGGAAAACTGTTTTTT. Its protein is CASSLGQTRGKLFF.

Only one count was recorded for this clone. The chain links TRBV6-1 to TRBJ2-3; D is possibly TRBD1 (5 bases). Trimming cost V 4 bases and J 1 base, with 18 bases left between them. CDR1 is MNHNS, CDR2 SASEGT, per germline. The CDR3 has 17 residues. The CDR3 DNA reads as TGTGCCAGCAGTGCAACAGGCAGGGCTAGAGGCACAGATACGCAGTATTTT. It yields the protein CASSATGRARGTDTQYF.

The chain uses TRBV12-5 and TRBJ2-3; D is perhaps TRBD1 (5 bases). Trimming took 6 bases from V and 4 from J, leaving 20 bases between them. Germline loops: CDR1 LGHNT, CDR2 FRNRAP. The CDR3 has 16 amino acids. CDR3 coding DNA: TGTGCTAGTGGGACCGGCGCAGGGATATTTCCAGATACGCAGTATTTT. Translated: CASGTGAGIFPDTQYF.

With respect to this clone: Other DNA sequences from this sample encode an identical CDR3 as well. The rearrangement links TRBV14 to TRBJ1-5; D gene ambiguous. Germline lookup yields CDR1 SGHDN and CDR2 FVKESK. V dropped 0 bases and J dropped 4 bases, with 4 bases sitting between them. CDR3 size: 13 residues. CDR3 loop: CASSQDRNQPQHF. The CDR3 DNA reads TGTGCCAGCAGCCAAGATCGGAATCAGCCCCAGCATTTT. Full variable domain (rest looked up from reference TRBV14 and TRBJ1-5): EAGVTQFPSHSVIEKGQTVTLRCDPISGHDNLYWYRRVMGKEIKFLLHFVKESKQDESGMPNNRFLAERTGGTYSTLKVQPAELEDSGVYFCASSQDRNQPQHFGDGTRLSIL.

This clone occurred once. The chain combines TRBV5-1 with TRBJ2-2; TRBD1 might be the D (5 bases). V shed 0 bases and J shed 4 bases, with 16 bases lying between them. CDR3 length equals 17 residues. From germline, CDR1 is SGHRS and CDR2 YFSETQ. The CDR3 region is CASSLAPAGALTGELFF. As DNA, the CDR3 is TGCGCCAGCAGCTTGGCCCCCGCTGGGGCCCTCACCGGGGAGCTGTTTTTT.

Note on this clone: At one boundary the junction diverges from the germline segment, which might be a read error. The chain couples TRBV24-1 to TRBJ1-1; maybe TRBD1 (5 bases). CDR1 and CDR2 from the germline V gene are KGHDR and SFDVKD. This CDR3 is 14 amino acids long. The DNA for the CDR3 is TGTGCCACCAGTAGTGCGGGGCTGAAGACTGAAGCTTTCTTT. Residues: CATSSAGLKTEAFF.

The CDR3 DNA reads TGTGCCAGCAGCCTCGGGACAGGGGGATACCATAATTCACCCCTCCACTTT. It specifies CASSLGTGGYHNSPLHF. J is TRBJ1-6 and V is TRBV5-6; 11 bases line up with TRBD1. Germline V lookup: CDR1 SGHDT, CDR2 YYEEEE. This CDR3 region has 17 residues. J lost 5 bases, V lost 4 bases, and 8 bases had no gene match.

The V call is TRBV2, the J call TRBJ2-1; 7 bases are a match to TRBD1. V was pared by 5 bases and J by 5 bases, with 6 bases of the junction left unmatched. Germline V CDR1 and CDR2: SNHLY, FYNNEI. CDR3 size: 14 residues. The chain's CDR3 is CASSSRTGHNEQFF. DNA for the CDR3: TGTGCCAGCAGTAGTAGGACAGGCCACAATGAGCAGTTCTTC.

The genes are TRBV7-2 and TRBJ1-1, with D unresolved. Trimming removed 2 bases at V and 5 bases at J, with 3 bases between. The germline gives CDR1 SGHTA, CDR2 FQGNSA. This CDR3 comprises 11 residues. The CDR3 coding sequence is TGTGCCAGCAGCTTATTAACTGAAGCTTTCTTT. It encodes CASSLLTEAFF.

The chain carries TRBV5-4 and TRBJ2-3; the D gene is possibly TRBD2 (5 bases). This CDR3 has 14 residues. V was pared by 3 bases and J by 0 bases, with 8 bases between. Germline lookup yields CDR1 SGHNT and CDR2 YYREEE (reference sequence). CDR3 nucleotide sequence: TGTGCCAGCAGCTCCGGGGTGAGCACAGATACGCAGTATTTT. It codes for CASSSGVSTDTQYF.

The J gene is TRBJ1-6, the V gene TRBV5-4; possibly TRBD1 for D (6 bases). The CDR3 consists of 14 residues. Trimming cost V 0 bases and J 9 bases, with 10 bases left between them. Germline values: CDR1 SGHNT, CDR2 YYREEE (reference sequence). The CDR3 here is CASSLEQGSSPLHF. The CDR3 nucleotides are TGTGCCAGCAGCTTGGAACAGGGCAGTTCACCCCTCCACTTT.

This clone was detected once. V and J are TRBV19 and TRBJ2-7; the D gene is possibly TRBD1 (6 bases). The germline V gene encodes CDR1 LNHDA and CDR2 SQIVND (reference sequence). Trimming pared 8 bases from V and 6 bases from J, leaving 17 bases between. The CDR3 loop spans 13 amino acids. The CDR3 reads CASGSRTAPEQYF. The CDR3 DNA reads as TGTGCCAGTGGATCAAGGACAGCGCCCGAGCAGTACTTC.

The chain is built from TRBV27 and TRBJ1-2, with 9 bases matching TRBD1. The V gene end was trimmed by 6 bases and the J gene end by 8 bases; junction bases not matched to a gene: 7. Germline-derived CDR1 and CDR2 are MNHEY and SMNVEV (reference sequence). The CDR3 has 13 residues. The chain's CDR3 is CASSLGQGTGYTF. CDR3 sequence (DNA): TGTGCCAGCAGCCTGGGACAGGGAACGGGCTACACCTTC.

The chain employs TRBV5-6 and TRBJ2-7; 7 bases agree with TRBD1. The length of the CDR3 is 14 residues. Germline V gene sequence: CDR1 SGHDT, CDR2 YYEEEE. V lost 3 bases to trimming and J lost 4 bases; unmatched junction nucleotides: 7. CDR3: CASSSTRDSYEQYF. In DNA, the CDR3 is TGTGCCAGCAGCTCAACCCGGGACAGTTACGAGCAGTACTTC.

The rearrangement links TRBV9 to TRBJ2-2, with TRBD2 matching over 11 bases. The CDR3 spans 16 residues. Germline V gene data show CDR1 as SGDLS and CDR2 as YYNGEE. V trimming: 3 bases; J trimming: 4 bases; junction bases outside the gene matches: 5. The chain's CDR3 is CASSALAGGFTGELFF. The CDR3 DNA reads as TGTGCCAGCAGCGCCCTAGCGGGGGGTTTCACCGGGGAGCTGTTTTTT. Filled out from reference TRBV9 and TRBJ2-2, the complete variable domain reads DSGVTQTPKHLITATGQRVTLRCSPRSGDLSVYWYQQSLDQGLQFLIQYYNGEERAKGNILERFSAQQFPDLHSELNLSSLELGDSALYFCASSALAGGFTGELFFGEGSRLTVL.

The gene calls are TRBV5-5 and TRBJ2-3; 10 bases agree with TRBD2. Germline CDR1 SGHKS, CDR2 YYEKEE (reference sequence). V was pared by 4 bases and J by 2 bases, with 4 bases of the junction left unmatched. The CDR3 contains 15 residues. CDR3 protein: CASSTGTSDTDTQYF. The DNA for the CDR3 is TGTGCCAGCAGCACAGGGACTAGCGACACAGATACGCAGTATTTT.

The chain carries TRBV23-1 and TRBJ2-1, with TRBD2 matching over 16 bases. TRBV23-1 carries the ORF label, with uncertain function. V lost 6 bases to trimming and J lost 5 bases; unmatched junction nucleotides: 4. The CDR3 totals 16 residues. In DNA form, the CDR3 reads TGCGCCAGCAGGACCGGGACTAGCGGGGGGGACAATGAGCAGTTCTTC. Translating it yields CASRTGTSGGDNEQFF.

The V and J genes are TRBV14 and TRBJ1-3; D uncertain. Looked up from germline, CDR1 is SGHDN and CDR2 is FVKESK. V lost 0 bases and J lost 3, with 9 bases in between. The CDR3 totals 15 residues. CDR3 DNA: TGTGCCAGCAGCCAAGATCAGAGGGTTGGAAACACCATATATTTT. Translation gives CASSQDQRVGNTIYF.

The gene calls are TRBV10-3 and TRBJ2-7, with 9 bases lining up with TRBD1. The CDR3 extends over 15 amino acids. Losses at the gene ends were 7 bases for V and 5 bases for J; bases not matched to a gene: 12. CDR1 and CDR2 (germline): ENHRY, SYGVKD. CDR3 amino acids: CAINDPGTGRNEQYF. In nucleotides, the CDR3 is TGTGCCATCAACGACCCCGGGACAGGGCGGAACGAGCAGTACTTC.

The chain links TRBV7-2 to TRBJ2-7; D is perhaps TRBD2 (6 bases). The CDR3 sequence is 12 residues long. Trimming shortened V by 3 bases and J by 6 bases, and 9 bases separated the two germline ends. Germline V lookup: CDR1 SGHTA, CDR2 FQGNSA. The CDR3 is CASSLEGPEQYF. The DNA for the CDR3 is TGTGCCAGCAGCTTGGAGGGCCCCGAGCAGTACTTC.

Turning to this clone: In the same sample, other DNA sequences code for this CDR3. This chain joins TRBV7-2 and TRBJ2-1; 13 bases map to TRBD2. The junction had 3 bases not matched to a gene; V was cut back by 8 bases and J by 5 bases. Germline CDR1 and CDR2: SGHTA and FQGNSA. CDR3 length equals 14 residues. The CDR3: CASRTSGGNNEQFF. The DNA for the CDR3 is TGTGCCAGCCGGACTAGCGGGGGAAACAATGAGCAGTTCTTC.

The J gene is TRBJ1-6, the V gene TRBV3-1 (or the pseudogene TRBV3-2); TRBD1 is a possible D gene (5 bases). This CDR3 spans 13 amino acids. Germline-derived CDR1 and CDR2 are LGHDT and YNNKEL (reference sequence). Deletions cut 3 bases from V and 8 bases from J, with 8 bases between. The CDR3, as DNA: TGTGCCAGCAGCCAGGTAGGGGATTCACCCCTCCACTTT. Translated: CASSQVGDSPLHF.